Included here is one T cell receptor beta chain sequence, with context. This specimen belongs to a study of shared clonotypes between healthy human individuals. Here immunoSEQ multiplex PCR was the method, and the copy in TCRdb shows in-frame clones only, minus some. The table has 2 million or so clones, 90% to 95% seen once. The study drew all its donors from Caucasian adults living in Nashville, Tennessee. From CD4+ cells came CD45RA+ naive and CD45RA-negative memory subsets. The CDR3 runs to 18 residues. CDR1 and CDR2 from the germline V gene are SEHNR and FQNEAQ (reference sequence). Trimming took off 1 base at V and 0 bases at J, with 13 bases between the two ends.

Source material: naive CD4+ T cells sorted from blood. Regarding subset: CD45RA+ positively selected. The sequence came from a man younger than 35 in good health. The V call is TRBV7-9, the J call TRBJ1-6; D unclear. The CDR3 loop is CASSLGRQSFSYNSPLHF. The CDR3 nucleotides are TGTGCCAGCAGCTTAGGTCGGCAGTCCTTCTCCTATAATTCACCCCTCCACTTT.